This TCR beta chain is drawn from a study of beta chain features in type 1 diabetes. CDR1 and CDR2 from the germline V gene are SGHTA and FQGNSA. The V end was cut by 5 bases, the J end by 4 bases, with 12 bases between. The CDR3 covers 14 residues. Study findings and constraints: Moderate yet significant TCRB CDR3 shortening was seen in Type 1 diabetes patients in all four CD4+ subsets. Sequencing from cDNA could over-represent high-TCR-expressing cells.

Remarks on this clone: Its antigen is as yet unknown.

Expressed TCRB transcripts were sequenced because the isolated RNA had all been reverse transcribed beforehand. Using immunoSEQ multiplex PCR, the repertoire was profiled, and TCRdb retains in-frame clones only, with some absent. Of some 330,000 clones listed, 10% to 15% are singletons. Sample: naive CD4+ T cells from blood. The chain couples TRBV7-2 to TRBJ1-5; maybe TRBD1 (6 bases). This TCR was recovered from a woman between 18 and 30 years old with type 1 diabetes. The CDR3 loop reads CASSPRGSNQPQHF. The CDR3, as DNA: TGTGCCAGCAGCCCCAGGGGTTCTAATCAGCCCCAGCATTTT.